Sequencing of this TCR beta chain was carried out in a study of shared clonotypes between healthy human individuals. About the study: CD4 naive and CD4 memory each took three plates per donor, while CD8 naive took two and CD8 memory one.

Study-wide results and limits: Generation probability values for non-shared clonotypes were lower than those for clonotypes shared by all four donors. On the whole, naive subsets had larger estimated richness than memory subsets had.

As to this clone: Its specificity is unknown.

Some clones are missing from TCRdb's copy, which holds only in-frame ones; the method was immunoSEQ multiplex PCR. The sample records a few million clones, over 85% being singletons. The V gene's germline CDR1 is LNHDA and CDR2 SQIVND (reference sequence). The CDR3 covers 14 residues. The V and J ends lost 6 bases and 2 bases respectively, with 12 bases between them. The material sequenced was naive CD4+ T cells sorted from blood. Subset: CD45RA+ positively selected. The clonotype originates from a man between 18 and 29 years old in good health. The chain has TRBV19 and TRBJ2-3; possibly TRBD2 for D (5 bases). CDR3 nucleotides: TGTGCCAGTAGAGCGGCCGGGAACACAGATACGCAGTATTTT. This sequence encodes CASRAAGNTDTQYF. Together with reference TRBV19 and TRBJ2-3, the CDR3 gives the full variable domain: DGGITQSPKYLFRKEGQNVTLSCEQNLNHDAMYWYRQDPGQGLRLIYYSQIVNDFQKGDIAEGYSVSREKKESFPLTVTSAQKNPTAFYLCASRAAGNTDTQYFGPGTRLTVL.